One and the same sample provided the 28 T cell receptor beta chains below, sequenced in a study of blood T cells in healthy people across ages. The second PCR ran about 6 to 11 cycles with a sample-barcoded 5' primer and J-beta primers. TCRdb called the 5' RACE reads again in MiXCR, with one record for every CDR3 protein. The sample contains hundreds of thousands of distinct CDR3 sequences, about 24% of which appear only once. The data also belong to a second study, concerning T cells of mothers and their children.

The specimen sequenced was blood. These receptors were taken from a boy aged 10-17 years in good health.

A few counts support this clonotype. The V call is TRBV20-1, the J call TRBJ2-5, with 9 bases matching TRBD2. CDR3 length equals 15 residues. The germline gives CDR1 DFQATT, CDR2 SNEGSKA (reference sequence). After removal of 2 bases from V and 4 bases from J, the junction contained 8 bases not matched to a gene. The CDR3 nucleotides are TGCAGTGCTAGAAACATTGTTAGCGGGAGAGAGACCCAGTACTTC. Residues: CSARNIVSGRETQYF.

V is TRBV7-6 and J is TRBJ2-3; TRBD1 agrees at 8 bases. The germline CDR1 and CDR2 sequences are SGHVS and FNYEAQ. There are 15 residues in the CDR3. V dropped 5 bases and J dropped 6; count of bases not matched to a gene: 10. CDR3 DNA: TGTGCCAGCAGCCCCGGACAGGGCATTATGGATACGCAGTATTTT. Translation gives CASSPGQGIMDTQYF.

This clonotype has a single count. V is TRBV5-6 and J is TRBJ2-6, with 9 bases fitting TRBD1. The CDR3 length is 18 residues. The V gene end was trimmed by 4 bases and the J gene end by 0 bases; junction bases not matched to a gene: 8. Germline loops: CDR1 SGHDT, CDR2 YYEEEE. As DNA, the CDR3 is TGTGCCAGCAGCCGAGGGACAGGGTGGAACTCTGGGGCCAACGTCCTGACTTTC. It codes for CASSRGTGWNSGANVLTF.

The chain links TRBV9 to TRBJ2-5, with 7 bases matching TRBD2. Trimming took 3 bases from V and 5 from J; bases not matched to a gene: 7. This CDR3 is built from 14 residues. CDR1 and CDR2 (germline): SGDLS, YYNGEE. CDR3 bases: TGTGCCAGCAGCGGACGGGGGGATTCGGAGACCCAGTACTTC. Amino acid sequence: CASSGRGDSETQYF. Together with reference TRBV9 and TRBJ2-5, the CDR3 gives the full variable domain: DSGVTQTPKHLITATGQRVTLRCSPRSGDLSVYWYQQSLDQGLQFLIQYYNGEERAKGNILERFSAQQFPDLHSELNLSSLELGDSALYFCASSGRGDSETQYFGPGTRLLVL.

V and J are TRBV4-1 and TRBJ2-7, with 11 nucleotides matching TRBD1. Looked up from germline, CDR1 is MGHRA and CDR2 is YSYEKL. The ends lost 6 bases at V and 3 bases at J; junction bases unmatched: 7. The CDR3 loop spans 15 amino acids. The CDR3 is CASSPGQGAIYEQYF. The CDR3 nucleotides are TGCGCCAGCAGTCCCGGACAGGGGGCGATCTACGAGCAGTACTTC.

This clonotype was counted a few times. The rearrangement joins TRBV9 to TRBJ2-1; 8 bases fit TRBD1. The J call is in doubt because the DNA end fits TRBJ2-7 better. Germline CDR1 reads SGDLS; CDR2 reads YYNGEE. The CDR3 has 15 residues. DNA for the CDR3: TGTGCCAGCAGCGTAGAGGGACAGGACGCGTCCCAGCAGTACTTC. Its translation: CASSVEGQDASQQYF.

This clonotype was counted a few times. V and J are TRBV5-1 and TRBJ2-1; D is unclear. Germline V lookup: CDR1 SGHRS, CDR2 YFSETQ. This CDR3 has 12 residues. Trimming pared 0 bases from V and 12 bases from J, leaving 10 bases between. The CDR3 nucleotides are TGCGCCAGCAGCTTGGCGTCAGGCAGGCAGTTCTTC. It specifies CASSLASGRQFF. The complete variable domain, with remaining parts taken from reference TRBV5-1 and TRBJ2-1, reads KAGVTQTPRYLIKTRGQQVTLSCSPISGHRSVSWYQQTPGQGLQFLFEYFSETQRNKGNFPGRFSGRQFSNSRSEMNVSTLELGDSALYLCASSLASGRQFFGPGTRLTVL.

This chain uses TRBV6-2 or TRBV6-3 with TRBJ2-1, with 7 bases fitting TRBD2. Germline lookup yields CDR1 MNHEY and CDR2 SVGEGT. The CDR3 is made up of 13 amino acids. V was clipped by 8 bases and J by 8 bases; unmatched bases: 9. The CDR3: CASGTKSYHEQFF. CDR3 nucleotide sequence: TGTGCCAGCGGGACTAAGTCTTATCATGAGCAGTTCTTC.

This chain uses TRBV28 with TRBJ2-7; D is unresolved. V dropped 8 bases and J dropped 3 bases, with 17 bases sitting between them. This CDR3 is built from 14 residues. Germline V gene data show CDR1 as MDHEN and CDR2 as SYDVKM. The CDR3 coding sequence is TGTGCCAGCGGCGGTTCTTACACTTTCTACGAGCAGTACTTC. Its translation: CASGGSYTFYEQYF.

This clonotype was seen more than once but under ten times. V is TRBV7-9 and J is TRBJ2-3, with 11 bases identical to TRBD2. This CDR3 is 19 amino acids long. V gave up 4 bases and J gave up 0 bases; unmatched junction bases: 12. Germline loops: CDR1 SEHNR, CDR2 FQNEAQ (reference sequence). CDR3 loop: CASSSHTSGGYPSTDTQYF. The CDR3 region has the DNA TGTGCCAGCAGCTCGCACACTAGCGGGGGATACCCTAGCACAGATACGCAGTATTTT. The variable domain in full, completed from reference TRBV7-9 and TRBJ2-3, reads DTGVSQNPRHKITKRGQNVTFRCDPISEHNRLYWYRQTLGQGPEFLTYFQNEAQLEKSRLLSDRFSAERPKGSFSTLEIQRTEQGDSAMYLCASSSHTSGGYPSTDTQYFGPGTRLTVL.

This clonotype was recorded a few times. This sequence joins TRBV6-2 or TRBV6-3 and TRBJ1-5; D gene ambiguous. Trimming cost V 8 bases and J 0 bases, with 8 bases left between them. Germline V CDR1 and CDR2: MNHEY, SVGEGT. The CDR3 is made up of 13 amino acids. CDR3 sequence reads: CASVLDSNQPQHF. The CDR3 nucleotides read TGTGCCAGCGTGCTCGATAGCAATCAGCCCCAGCATTTT.

This clonotype was seen a handful of times. The chain carries TRBV5-5 and TRBJ1-6; TRBD1 might be the D (5 bases). Germline lookup yields CDR1 SGHKS and CDR2 YYEKEE (reference sequence). This CDR3 has 17 amino acids. V was cut by 4 bases and J by 2 bases, with 16 bases left in between. DNA of the CDR3: TGTGCCAGCAGCCCGGACACTTTGGACACCTATAATTCACCCCTCCACTTT. Its protein product is CASSPDTLDTYNSPLHF.

For this clonotype: A much larger clone sits a single nucleotide away, making a read error possible. V gene TRBV9 combines with J gene TRBJ1-1, with D tentatively TRBD1 (5 bases). Deletions cut 0 bases from V and 4 bases from J, with 19 bases between. Germline V CDR1 and CDR2: SGDLS, YYNGEE. The CDR3 is made up of 17 amino acids. The CDR3 is CASSVAGGIRSATEAFF. CDR3 nucleotide sequence: TGTGCCAGCAGCGTAGCTGGGGGGATCCGGTCTGCCACTGAAGCTTTCTTT. Combining the CDR3 with reference TRBV9 and TRBJ1-1 gives the whole variable domain DSGVTQTPKHLITATGQRVTLRCSPRSGDLSVYWYQQSLDQGLQFLIQYYNGEERAKGNILERFSAQQFPDLHSELNLSSLELGDSALYFCASSVAGGIRSATEAFFGQGTRLTVV.

This chain joins TRBV28 and TRBJ1-2, with unresolved D. Germline V gives CDR1 MDHEN, CDR2 SYDVKM. V lost 6 bases and J 0 bases, leaving 11 bases between the germline ends. The CDR3 contains 14 residues. CDR3 sequence (DNA): TGTGCCAGCAGCCCCGGCGGCACTAACTATGGCTACACCTTC. Translating gives CASSPGGTNYGYTF.

This chain connects TRBV18 to TRBJ2-5, with TRBD2 identical over 7 bases. There are 14 residues in the CDR3. The V segment lost 2 bases and the J segment 1 base; nucleotides outside the gene matches: 1. Germline values: CDR1 KGHSH, CDR2 LQKENI. CDR3 region: CASSPAGAQETQYF. The DNA of the CDR3 is TGTGCCAGCTCACCAGCGGGAGCCCAAGAGACCCAGTACTTC.

This clonotype was counted a few times. The J gene is TRBJ1-2, the V gene TRBV7-9; D not certain. Germline lookup yields CDR1 SEHNR and CDR2 FQNEAQ (reference sequence). The length of the CDR3 is 18 residues. V was shortened by 2 bases and J by 2 bases, with 21 bases between the two germline ends. The DNA of the CDR3 is TGTGCCAGCAGCTTACGGAGGTCTGCAGCTAAGGAAAACTATGGCTACACCTTC. Amino acids: CASSLRRSAAKENYGYTF.

This clonotype has more than one count but fewer than ten. CDR3 amino acids: CASRPRSNQPQHF. In nucleotides, the CDR3 is TGTGCCAGCAGACCGAGGAGCAATCAGCCCCAGCATTTT. This chain links TRBV6-5 with TRBJ1-5; D unresolved. V was trimmed by 6 bases and J by 1 base, leaving 7 bases between them. The CDR3 length is 13 residues. Germline loops: CDR1 MNHEY, CDR2 SVGAGI.

The V gene is TRBV7-8, the J gene TRBJ1-2, with 7 bases that match TRBD1. The CDR3 consists of 16 residues. J lost 4 bases, V lost 1 base, and 9 bases had no gene match. CDR1 is SGHVS and CDR2 is FQNEAQ in the germline V gene. CDR3 nucleotides: TGTGCCAGCAGCTTAGAAGGCAGGACAGGAATCTATGGCTACACCTTC. As protein: CASSLEGRTGIYGYTF.

J is TRBJ1-2 and V is TRBV28; 9 positions agree with TRBD1. With V trimmed by 5 bases and J by 0 bases, 4 bases remained unmatched. Germline-derived CDR1 and CDR2 are MDHEN and SYDVKM. This CDR3 has 15 amino acids. CDR3 in amino acids: CASSTGTGSNYGYTF. The CDR3 DNA is TGTGCCAGCAGTACCGGGACAGGGTCTAACTATGGCTACACCTTC.

This clonotype was detected a few times. DNA for the CDR3: TGCAGTGCGCCAGTAGGCCCGAAAATTGTGGACGAGCAGTACTTC. It codes for CSAPVGPKIVDEQYF. The V and J genes are TRBV20-1 and TRBJ2-7; no clear D gene. Germline loops: CDR1 DFQATT, CDR2 SNEGSKA (reference sequence). The CDR3 totals 15 residues. Trimming took off 6 bases at V and 5 bases at J, with 23 bases between the two ends.

A few counts support this clonotype. The rearrangement uses TRBV6-6 and TRBJ2-5, with TRBD2 matching over 9 bases. The CDR3 contains 15 residues. With 0 bases clipped from V and 5 bases from J, the junction kept 4 bases outside the gene matches. Per the germline V gene, CDR1 is MNHNY and CDR2 is SVGAGI (reference sequence). Written as DNA, the CDR3 is TGTGCCAGCAGTTACTCGATTACTAGCGGGGAGACCCAGTACTTC. Translated, it gives CASSYSITSGETQYF.

This clonotype showed up just a few times. CDR3 sequence reads: CSANPDRFYGYTF. The CDR3 region has the DNA TGCAGTGCTAATCCCGACAGATTCTATGGCTACACCTTC. The rearrangement links TRBV20-1 to TRBJ1-2; tentative D call: TRBD1 (5 bases). Per germline, CDR1 DFQATT and CDR2 SNEGSKA (reference sequence). CDR3 length: 13 amino acids. Between the trimmed V and J ends, which lost 4 bases and 4 bases, there was a span of 13 bases.

J is TRBJ1-2 and V is TRBV5-4; the match to TRBD1 covers 12 bases. The CDR3 contains 15 residues. Germline V gene lookup returns CDR1 SGHNT and CDR2 YYREEE (reference sequence). With V trimmed by 0 bases and J by 7 bases, 4 bases remained unmatched. The CDR3 DNA sequence: TGTGCCAGCAGCTTGGCCGGGACAGGGGGCCTTGGCTACACCTTC. The encoded protein is CASSLAGTGGLGYTF.

This clonotype turned up a few times. V and J are TRBV20-1 and TRBJ2-4; TRBD2 agrees at 8 bases. The CDR3 totals 14 residues. The V segment lost 0 bases and the J segment 9 bases; nucleotides outside the gene matches: 7. Germline lookup yields CDR1 DFQATT and CDR2 SNEGSKA (reference sequence). The CDR3 loop reads CSARDYDRGGIQYF. CDR3 DNA: TGCAGTGCTAGAGATTACGACCGGGGGGGCATTCAGTACTTC.

This clonotype was seen ten or more times. The rearrangement links TRBV6-5 to TRBJ1-5; 7 bases align to TRBD1. In germline, CDR1 is MNHEY, CDR2 SVGAGI. V gave up 5 bases and J gave up 9 bases; unmatched junction bases: 13. CDR3 length equals 15 residues. This CDR3 reads CASSKTTGAPGPQHF. The CDR3 DNA sequence: TGTGCCAGCAGTAAAACCACAGGGGCCCCTGGGCCCCAGCATTTT.

This clonotype came up many times. The V and J genes are TRBV12-3 or TRBV12-4 and TRBJ2-7, with 11 bases matching TRBD1. The length of the CDR3 is 16 residues. V gave up 5 bases and J gave up 6 bases; unmatched junction bases: 12. The CDR3, as DNA: TGTGCCAGCAGTGTACCCCCGGGACAGGGGGGAATCGAGCAGTACTTC. Its protein is CASSVPPGQGGIEQYF.

This clonotype was seen a few times. The J gene is TRBJ2-5, the V gene TRBV5-1, with 9 bases fitting TRBD2. The germline V gene has CDR1 SGHRS and CDR2 YFSETQ. Trimming took 3 bases from V and 4 from J; bases not matched to a gene: 4. The CDR3 extends over 14 amino acids. The CDR3: CASSSGSGRETQYF. In DNA, the CDR3 is TGCGCCAGCAGCTCGGGTAGCGGGAGAGAGACCCAGTACTTC.

This clonotype has more than one count but fewer than ten. V usage is TRBV24-1 and J usage is TRBJ2-5; tentative D call: TRBD1 (5 bases). CDR1 is KGHDR, CDR2 SFDVKD, per germline. This CDR3 is built from 14 residues. The V end was cut by 5 bases, the J end by 1 base, with 10 bases between. The CDR3 DNA follows: TGTGCCACCAGTGGGGGCCAGACCCAAGAGACCCAGTACTTC. Its protein is CATSGGQTQETQYF.